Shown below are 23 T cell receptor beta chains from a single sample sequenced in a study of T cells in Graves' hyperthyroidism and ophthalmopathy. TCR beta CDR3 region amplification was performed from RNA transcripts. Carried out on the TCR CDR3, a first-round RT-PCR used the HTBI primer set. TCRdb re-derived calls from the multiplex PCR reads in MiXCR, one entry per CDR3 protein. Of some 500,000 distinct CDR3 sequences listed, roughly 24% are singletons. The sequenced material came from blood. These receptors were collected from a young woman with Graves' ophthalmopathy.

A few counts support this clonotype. CDR3 sequence reads: CASSLRRRQAKNIQYF. The CDR3 DNA sequence: TGTGCCAGCAGTTTACGGAGGAGACAAGCCAAAAACATTCAGTACTTC. V and J are TRBV28 and TRBJ2-4; D possibly corresponds to TRBD2 (5 bases). V dropped 2 bases and J dropped 0 bases, with 11 bases sitting between them. Germline loops: CDR1 MDHEN, CDR2 SYDVKM. This CDR3 comprises 16 residues.

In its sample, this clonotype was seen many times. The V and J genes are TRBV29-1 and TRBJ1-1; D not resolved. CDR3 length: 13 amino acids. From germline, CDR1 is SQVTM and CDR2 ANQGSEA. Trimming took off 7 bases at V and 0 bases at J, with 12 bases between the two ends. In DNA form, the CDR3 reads TGCAGCGGGGGTTCGGTATTGAACACTGAAGCTTTCTTT. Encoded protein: CSGGSVLNTEAFF.

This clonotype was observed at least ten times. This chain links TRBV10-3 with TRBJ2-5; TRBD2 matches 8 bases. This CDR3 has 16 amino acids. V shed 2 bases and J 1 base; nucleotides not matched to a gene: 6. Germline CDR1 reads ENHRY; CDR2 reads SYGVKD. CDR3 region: CAISEQSGGIQETQYF. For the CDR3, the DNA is TGTGCCATCAGTGAGCAAAGCGGGGGTATCCAAGAGACCCAGTACTTC.

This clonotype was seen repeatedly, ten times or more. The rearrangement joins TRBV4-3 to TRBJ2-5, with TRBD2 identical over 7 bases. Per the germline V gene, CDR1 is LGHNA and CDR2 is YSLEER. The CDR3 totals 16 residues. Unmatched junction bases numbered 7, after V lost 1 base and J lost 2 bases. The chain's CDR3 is CASSQGASSGQETQYF. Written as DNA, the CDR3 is TGCGCCAGCAGCCAAGGGGCTTCTAGCGGACAAGAGACCCAGTACTTC.

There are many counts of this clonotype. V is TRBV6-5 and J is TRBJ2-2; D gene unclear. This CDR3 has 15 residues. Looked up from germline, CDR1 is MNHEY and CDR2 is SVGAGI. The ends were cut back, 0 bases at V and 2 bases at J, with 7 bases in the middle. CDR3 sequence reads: CASSYSGYNTGELFF. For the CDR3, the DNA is TGTGCCAGCAGTTACTCGGGGTACAACACCGGGGAGCTGTTTTTT.

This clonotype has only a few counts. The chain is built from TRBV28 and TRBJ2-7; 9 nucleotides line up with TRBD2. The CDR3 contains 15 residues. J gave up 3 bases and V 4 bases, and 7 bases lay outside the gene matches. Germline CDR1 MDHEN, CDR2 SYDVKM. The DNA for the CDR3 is TGTGCCAGCAGTTGGTGGCTAGCGGGGCTCTACGAGCAGTACTTC. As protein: CASSWWLAGLYEQYF.

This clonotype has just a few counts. CDR3 loop: CASSQWGGPIYEQYF. CDR3 bases: TGTGCCAGCAGCCAGTGGGGGGGGCCGATCTACGAGCAGTACTTC. This rearrangement joins TRBV7-2 to TRBJ2-7; weak D call: TRBD2 (7 bases). The CDR3 has 15 residues. CDR1 SGHTA and CDR2 FQGNSA come from the germline V gene. The V end lost 5 bases, the J end lost 3 bases, and 17 bases lay between the germline ends.

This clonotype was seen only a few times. The CDR3 protein is CASSLSGGPTEAFF. The CDR3 DNA follows: TGTGCCAGCAGTTTAAGCGGGGGGCCCACTGAAGCTTTCTTT. This chain uses TRBV27 with TRBJ1-1, with TRBD1 as a possible D gene (6 bases). Per germline, CDR1 MNHEY and CDR2 SMNVEV (reference sequence). Trimming pared 2 bases from V and 4 bases from J, leaving 11 bases between. The length of the CDR3 is 14 residues.

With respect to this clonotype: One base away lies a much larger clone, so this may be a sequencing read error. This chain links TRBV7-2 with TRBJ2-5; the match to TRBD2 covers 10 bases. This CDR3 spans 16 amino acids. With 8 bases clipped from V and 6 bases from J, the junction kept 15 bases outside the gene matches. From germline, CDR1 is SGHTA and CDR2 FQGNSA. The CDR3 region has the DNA TGTGCCAGCGCCCTCCACCCTAGCGGGGGCCCAAAGACCCAGTACTTC. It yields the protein CASALHPSGGPKTQYF.

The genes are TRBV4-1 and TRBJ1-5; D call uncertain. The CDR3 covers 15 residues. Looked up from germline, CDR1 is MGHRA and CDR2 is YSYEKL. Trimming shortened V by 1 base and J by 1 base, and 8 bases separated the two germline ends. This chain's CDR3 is CASSQGQTSNQPQHF. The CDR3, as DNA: TGCGCCAGCAGCCAAGGACAAACAAGCAATCAGCCCCAGCATTTT.

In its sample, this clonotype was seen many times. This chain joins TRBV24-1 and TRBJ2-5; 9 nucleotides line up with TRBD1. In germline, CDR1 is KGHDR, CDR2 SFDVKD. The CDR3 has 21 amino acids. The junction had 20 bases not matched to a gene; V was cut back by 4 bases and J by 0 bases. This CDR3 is CATSDPPQTGGISGNQETQYF. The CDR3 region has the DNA TGTGCCACCAGTGACCCACCACAGACAGGGGGGATATCGGGGAACCAAGAGACCCAGTACTTC.

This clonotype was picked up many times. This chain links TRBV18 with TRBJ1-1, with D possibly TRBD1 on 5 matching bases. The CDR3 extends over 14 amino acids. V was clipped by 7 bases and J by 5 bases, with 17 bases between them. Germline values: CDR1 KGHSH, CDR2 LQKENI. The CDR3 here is CASFLGLRGTEAFF. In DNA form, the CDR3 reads TGTGCCAGCTTCTTGGGACTCCGGGGGACTGAAGCTTTCTTT.

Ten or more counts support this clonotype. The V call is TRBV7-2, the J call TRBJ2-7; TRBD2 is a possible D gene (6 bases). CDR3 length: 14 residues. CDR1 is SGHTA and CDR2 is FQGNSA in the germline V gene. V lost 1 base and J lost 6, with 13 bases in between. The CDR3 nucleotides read TGTGCCAGCAGCTTAGATTCGCGGGGCGTCGAGCAGTACTTC. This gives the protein CASSLDSRGVEQYF. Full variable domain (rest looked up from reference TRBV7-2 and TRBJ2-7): GAGVSQSPSNKVTEKGKDVELRCDPISGHTALYWYRQSLGQGLEFLIYFQGNSAPDKSGLPSDRFSAERTGGSVSTLTIQRTQQEDSAVYLCASSLDSRGVEQYFGPGTRLTVT.

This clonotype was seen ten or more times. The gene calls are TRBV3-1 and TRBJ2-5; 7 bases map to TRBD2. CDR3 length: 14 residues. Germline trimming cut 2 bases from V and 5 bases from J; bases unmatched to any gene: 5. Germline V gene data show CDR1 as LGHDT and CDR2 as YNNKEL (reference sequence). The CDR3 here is CASSQFQGGETQYF. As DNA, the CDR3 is TGTGCCAGCAGCCAATTCCAGGGAGGGGAGACCCAGTACTTC.

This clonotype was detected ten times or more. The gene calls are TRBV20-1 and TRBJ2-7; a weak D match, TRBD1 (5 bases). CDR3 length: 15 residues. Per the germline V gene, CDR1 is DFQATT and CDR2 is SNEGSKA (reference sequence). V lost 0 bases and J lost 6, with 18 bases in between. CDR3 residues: CSARDQGRAVFEQYF. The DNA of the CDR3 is TGCAGTGCTAGAGATCAGGGCAGGGCGGTCTTCGAGCAGTACTTC.

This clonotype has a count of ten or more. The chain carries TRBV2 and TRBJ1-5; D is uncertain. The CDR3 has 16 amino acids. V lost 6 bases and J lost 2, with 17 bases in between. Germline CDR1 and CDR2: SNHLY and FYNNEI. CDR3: CASSVEGRRGNQPQHF. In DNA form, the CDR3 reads TGTGCCAGCAGCGTAGAAGGGCGTCGGGGCAATCAGCCCCAGCATTTT.

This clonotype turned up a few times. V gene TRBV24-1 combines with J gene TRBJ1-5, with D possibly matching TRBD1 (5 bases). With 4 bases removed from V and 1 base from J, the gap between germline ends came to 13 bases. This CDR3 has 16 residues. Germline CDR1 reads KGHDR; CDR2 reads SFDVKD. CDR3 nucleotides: TGTGCCACCAGTGACTCAGACAGTGTGAGCAATCAGCCCCAGCATTTT. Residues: CATSDSDSVSNQPQHF.

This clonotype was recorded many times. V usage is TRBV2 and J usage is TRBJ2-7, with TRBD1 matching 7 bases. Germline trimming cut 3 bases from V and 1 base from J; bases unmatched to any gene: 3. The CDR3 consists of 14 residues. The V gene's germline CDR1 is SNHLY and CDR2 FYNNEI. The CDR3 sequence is CASSDRGISYEQYF. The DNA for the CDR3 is TGTGCCAGCAGTGACAGGGGGATATCCTACGAGCAGTACTTC. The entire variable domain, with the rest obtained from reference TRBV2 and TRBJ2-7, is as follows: EPEVTQTPSHQVTQMGQEVILRCVPISNHLYFYWYRQILGQKVEFLVSFYNNEISEKSEIFDDQFSVERPDGSNFTLKIRSTKLEDSAMYFCASSDRGISYEQYFGPGTRLTVT.

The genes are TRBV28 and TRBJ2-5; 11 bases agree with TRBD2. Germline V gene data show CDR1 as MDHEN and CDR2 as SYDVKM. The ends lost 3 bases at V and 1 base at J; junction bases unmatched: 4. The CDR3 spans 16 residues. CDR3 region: CASSLLAGGLQETQYF. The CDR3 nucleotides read TGTGCCAGCAGTTTGCTAGCGGGAGGCCTCCAAGAGACCCAGTACTTC.

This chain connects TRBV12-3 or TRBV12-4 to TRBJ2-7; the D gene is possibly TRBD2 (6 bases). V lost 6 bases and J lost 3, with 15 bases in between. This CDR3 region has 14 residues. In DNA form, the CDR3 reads TGTGCCAGCAGATCCTCGGGACTTTTCTACGAGCAGTACTTC. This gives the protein CASRSSGLFYEQYF.

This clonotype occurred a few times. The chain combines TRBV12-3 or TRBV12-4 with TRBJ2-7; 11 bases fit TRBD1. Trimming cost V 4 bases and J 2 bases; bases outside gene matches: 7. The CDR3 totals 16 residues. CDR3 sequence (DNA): TGTGCCAGCAGTTGGGAGGGGACAGGGGGAACCTACGAGCAGTACTTC. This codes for CASSWEGTGGTYEQYF.

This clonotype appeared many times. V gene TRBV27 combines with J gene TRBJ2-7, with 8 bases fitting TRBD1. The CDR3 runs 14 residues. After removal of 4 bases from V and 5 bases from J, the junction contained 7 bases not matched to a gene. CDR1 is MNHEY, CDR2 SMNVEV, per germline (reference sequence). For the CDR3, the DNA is TGTGCCAGCAGTTCGGCGGACAGGGTCAACGAGCAGTACTTC. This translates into CASSSADRVNEQYF.

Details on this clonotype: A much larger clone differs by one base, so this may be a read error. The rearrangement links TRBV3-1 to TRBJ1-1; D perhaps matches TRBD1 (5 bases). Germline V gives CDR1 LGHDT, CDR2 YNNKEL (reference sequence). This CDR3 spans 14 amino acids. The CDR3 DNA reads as TGTGCCAGCAGCCAAAGAACAGGTACCGCTGAAGCTTGCTTT. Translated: CASSQRTGTAEACF.